This TCR beta chain was retrieved from a study of CD8+CD57+ T cells in acquired aplastic anemia. For the study at large: The DNA of sorted CD4+ and CD8+ cells averaged 3.2 ug. Notes on the study in general: Researchers report that 25 to 35 CD8+ CDR3 sequences appeared in both patients and controls. CD8+ Simpson's diversity did not differ significantly between patients and controls.

According to the study, genomic DNA was the template for TCR beta VDJ and CDR3 profiling. TCRdb called the reads again in MiXCR, with one record for every CDR3 protein. Among roughly 500,000 distinct CDR3 sequences, less than 35% were seen once, and the ten largest hold around 0.82%. The CDR3 is made up of 16 amino acids. Germline CDR1 reads ENHRY; CDR2 reads SYGVKD. V was pared by 5 bases and J by 4 bases, with 11 bases of the junction left unmatched. Selection for sequencing was limited to patients who had shown CD8+CD57+ cell expansion by flow cytometry. There was no therapy given to any patient before the blood sampling took place. Regarding this clonotype: The antigen is undetermined.

The gene calls are TRBV10-3 and TRBJ1-2; 9 bases fit TRBD1. The receptor's source is a human donor with aplastic anemia. The specimen sequenced was sorted CD4+, CD8+, or CD8+CD57+ T cells (not recorded which) from PBMCs. The CDR3 protein is CAISPGTGTTPYGYTF. CDR3 in DNA: TGTGCCATCAGTCCCGGGACAGGGACTACTCCCTATGGCTACACCTTC.